This T cell receptor (beta chain) emerged from a study of blood T cell repertoires in COVID-19. With termini counted, the CDR3 has 12 amino acids. CDR1 and CDR2 (germline): SNHLY, FYNNEI. Points on this clone: The limits of the CDR3 on the DNA are not certain, so only TCRdb's listed CDR3 is given.

Generated by immunoSEQ multiplex PCR, the TCRdb table keeps only in-frame clones and is missing some. The sample includes 200,000 or so clones, 75% to 90% of them seen just once. The sequencing sample was made of PBMCs or T cells enriched from blood (not recorded which). This TCR was recovered from a woman in her 40s with acute COVID-19. This chain connects TRBV2 to TRBJ2-7; TRBD2, as called in the table, went unchecked against the DNA. CDR3 protein: CASSVGGGAQDF.